This T cell receptor beta chain was profiled in a study of T cell responses to AZD1222 COVID-19 vaccine (dated by TCRdb to the early 2020s). As for the study more broadly: A total of more than 230 trial participants underwent TCR sequencing, of whom 200 to 220 had received two doses of AZD1222 and 26 had received two doses of the MenACWY control vaccine. Trial participants were enrolled by age into subgroups of 18-55, 56-69 and 70-plus years, and about 150, 27 and 61 TCR-sequenced participants, respectively, were included in these subgroups. Here is what the overall study found, with its caveats: Conclusions about previously exposed vaccinees were limited because only a handful of AZD1222 recipients were SARS-CoV-2 seropositive at baseline. Participants were mostly white British, with more females than males. The authors suggested clonal diversity may have been underestimated. Reportedly, almost half of the unique spike-specific TCRs recognized epitopes lying outside the regions that are mutated in the B.1.351 and B.1.1.7 variants. The 56-69-year group was small, and its depth increase did not reach significance, likely because of low power. The whole spike protein was spanned by vaccine-associated CD4 TCRs, and dominant responses were seen in regions 160-218 and 743-854. After two AZD1222 doses, spike-specific TCR breadth and depth were significantly higher than at day 0 and than in MenACWY recipients. Because no day 14 peak-response samples were available, the repertoires could be characterized only after the peak T cell response.

The CDR3 regions of human TCRbeta chains were analyzed by immunosequencing. Under the source paper's analysis protocol: Repertoire TCRs were checked for matches against a reference library of SARS-CoV-2-specific TCRs that had been generated using the MIRA antigen-specificity platform. Breadth meant the fraction of unique TCRs that were SARS-CoV-2-associated, whereas depth meant the fraction of total T cells that were SARS-CoV-2-associated. Each spike-specific TCR was assigned to its reactive spike region and to a CD4 or CD8 class using the MIRA data. Log10-transformed breadth and depth values were compared by one-way ANOVA with Sidak's multiple comparisons tests. TCRdb retrieved this table from immuneACCESS and kept in-frame rearrangements only. Not all clones are present; in checked studies, unresolved V genes account for under half, and no reason is known for the remainder. The V and J calls and clone size come from that table; D and trimming were worked out from the DNA. The sample table shows fewer than 90,000 clones, and about 86% are seen once. The top ten clones comprise approximately 5.6% of the sample.

The intended sense of this specimen's time point label: about 28 days (+/-7) after the second vaccine dose. AZD1222 recipients given second doses at about 4 weeks or at about 12 weeks were pooled, since spike-specific TCR depth and breadth were not found to differ between the two schedules. Vaccinee samples came from UK trials COV001 and COV002, including a single-blind randomized controlled phase 2/3 trial of AZD1222 (ChAdOx1 nCoV-19) in healthy adults. For TCRbeta chain sequencing, PBMC samples from trial participants were taken at day 0 and at day 28 after the second dose. Germline trimming amounts to 1 base on V and 2 bases on J, with 4 as the count of junction bases outside the gene matches. The CDR3 sequence holds 15 residues, the cysteine and phenylalanine included. Only the CDR3 DNA stays, 45 bases, in frame from base 1. CDR1 and CDR2, looked up from the germline V gene (reference sequence), are MNHEY and SMNVEV.

A remark on this clone: What this receptor recognizes is not known. Per-nucleotide qualities are absent, and no much larger clonotype sits a single base away.

The sequencing used peripheral blood, collected 28 days after the second AZD1222 dose. The sequence came from an adult who received the AZD1222 COVID-19 vaccine. The chain couples TRBV27 to TRBJ2-7; 8 bases in the middle match TRBD1. The DNA reads TGTGCCAGCAGTTTATTGGGACAGGCTACCTACGAGCAGTACTTC. Its coded protein is CASSLLGQATYEQYF.